This entry lists 8 T cell receptor beta chains sequenced from one sample in a study of blood T cells in healthy people across ages. With a J-beta primer mix and a sample-barcoded 5' primer, a second PCR ran roughly 6 to 11 cycles. TCRdb re-called the 5' RACE reads through MiXCR, storing one row per CDR3 protein. The sample contains roughly 2 million distinct CDR3 sequences, roughly 50% of which appear only once. Sequenced sample: blood. These receptors came from a woman in her thirties or forties in good health.

With regard to this clonotype: A junction boundary mismatches the germline segment, possibly from a read error. The chain employs TRBV6-2 or TRBV6-3 and TRBJ2-4; D remains unclear. The better agreement between TRBJ2-7 and the DNA end casts doubt on the J call. CDR3 length: 15 amino acids. Germline CDR1 reads MNHEY; CDR2 reads SVGEGT. CDR3: CVSSNPSNSSYEQYF. As DNA, the CDR3 is TGTGTCAGCAGCAACCCATCGAACAGCTCCTACGAGCAGTACTTC.

This clonotype was seen a handful of times. The genes are TRBV7-3 and TRBJ2-3, with 7 nucleotides matching TRBD2. The CDR3 is 14 residues long. Germline assignment: CDR1 SGHTA and CDR2 FQGTGA. With V trimmed by 2 bases and J by 5 bases, 4 bases remained unmatched. CDR3 loop: CASSLGGDKDTQYF. The CDR3 DNA is TGTGCCAGCAGCTTAGGGGGGGATAAAGATACGCAGTATTTT.

This clonotype was counted between two and nine times. J is TRBJ2-7 and V is TRBV29-1; D might be TRBD1 or TRBD2, each matching 5 bases. V was cut by 4 bases and J by 5 bases, with 12 bases left in between. This CDR3 region has 12 residues. CDR1 is SQVTM, CDR2 ANQGSEA, per germline. The CDR3 here is CSVAQMGDEQYF. CDR3 DNA: TGCAGCGTTGCCCAGATGGGGGACGAGCAGTACTTC.

The chain's CDR3 is CASSAVQGKNSPLHF. The CDR3 coding sequence is TGTGCCAGCAGCGCCGTGCAGGGCAAGAATTCACCCCTCCACTTT. V and J are TRBV9 and TRBJ1-6, with D tentatively TRBD1 (5 bases). This CDR3 is 15 amino acids long. V dropped 3 bases and J dropped 7 bases, with 14 bases sitting between them. CDR1 SGDLS and CDR2 YYNGEE come from the germline V gene.

A note on this clonotype: A read error may produce the germline difference seen at one junction end. This chain links TRBV7-2 with TRBJ2-7; 10 bases agree with TRBD1. CDR1 SGHTA and CDR2 FQGNSA come from the germline V gene. This CDR3 has 16 amino acids. The CDR3 loop is CASSLEGTGAPYEQHF. The CDR3 nucleotides are TGTGCCAGCAGCTTAGAGGGGACAGGGGCACCCTACGAGCAGCACTTC.

The gene calls are TRBV6-5 and TRBJ2-1, with D uncertain. This CDR3 has 14 amino acids. Germline assignment: CDR1 MNHEY and CDR2 SVGAGI. The V end lost 0 bases, the J end lost 5 bases, and 8 bases lay between the germline ends. This CDR3 is CASSYSPVDNEQFF. The CDR3 nucleotides read TGTGCCAGCAGTTACTCCCCAGTAGACAATGAGCAGTTCTTC.

This clonotype turned up a few times. The genes are TRBV7-2 and TRBJ2-5; 9 bases are a match to TRBD1. Trimming cost V 4 bases and J 2 bases; bases outside gene matches: 5. Germline values: CDR1 SGHTA, CDR2 FQGNSA. The CDR3 totals 15 residues. In DNA, the CDR3 is TGTGCCAGCAGCTCAGACAGGGGGTCTCAAGAGACCCAGTACTTC. This codes for CASSSDRGSQETQYF.

This clonotype was seen a single time. The chain recombines TRBV2 with TRBJ2-3; D gene unclear. The CDR3 has 13 residues. The V end was cut by 6 bases, the J end by 1 base, with 8 bases between. Germline CDR1 SNHLY, CDR2 FYNNEI. CDR3 sequence: CASRQLGTDTQYF. As DNA, the CDR3 is TGTGCCAGCAGACAGCTTGGCACAGATACGCAGTATTTT.